This T cell receptor beta chain was identified during a study of post-analysis software for immune sequencing data. Study in general: Recorded subtypes: relapsing-remitting, secondary progressive, progressive-relapsing; some patients unannotated. Study observations and caveats: Co-batched samples clustered tightly together by F measure. Significantly decreased normalized Chao1 diversity was recorded for multiple sclerosis patients relative to controls.

Incorporated into the TCR beta cDNA libraries were unique molecular identifiers, which served to reduce PCR and sequencing biases. The authors obtained 500,000 to 600,000 cDNA molecules from approximately 0.91 to 9.4 million T cells. TCRdb passed the PCR reads through MiXCR, listing each CDR3 protein once. The sample carries just over 250,000 distinct CDR3 sequences, less than 40% recorded once. The table lists this clonotype with many counts. Its specificity is not known. The sequenced material came from blood. The clonotype was recovered from a girl aged 10-17 years with multiple sclerosis.

CDR3: CSETREREQFF. The CDR3 DNA reads as TGCAGCGAGACTAGAGAGCGTGAGCAGTTCTTC. The chain joins TRBV29-1 to TRBJ2-1; D perhaps matches TRBD2 (6 bases). Deletions cut 7 bases from V and 9 bases from J, with 13 bases between. The CDR3 totals 11 residues. The germline V gene has CDR1 SQVTM and CDR2 ANQGSEA.